The 17 T cell receptor beta chains in this list originate from one sample, sequenced in a study of blood T cell repertoires in COVID-19. TCRdb's table, derived via immunoSEQ multiplex PCR, lists solely in-frame clones and lacks some. The sample lists some 320,000 clones; around 90% were seen once. Specimen: PBMCs or T cells enriched from blood (not recorded which). Source of these receptors: a man aged 55 to 70 who had recovered from COVID-19.

This chain links TRBV11-2 with TRBJ1-5; tentatively, D is TRBD1 (6 bases). The CDR3 runs to 15 residues. CDR1 and CDR2 (germline): SGHAT, FQNNGV. V was pared by 6 bases and J by 0 bases, with 12 bases between. CDR3 coding DNA: TGTGCCAGCAGTTATCAGGGGTTTAGCAATCAGCCCCAGCATTTT. Translated: CASSYQGFSNQPQHF.

This clone was recorded a few times. The rearrangement links TRBV9 to TRBJ1-5, with 7 bases matching TRBD1. Germline V gene lookup returns CDR1 SGDLS and CDR2 YYNGEE. The length of the CDR3 is 17 residues. The V and J ends lost 0 bases and 2 bases, in that order; junction bases with no gene match: 8. Here the CDR3 reads CASSVGPGGRGNQPQHF. Written as DNA, the CDR3 is TGTGCCAGCAGCGTAGGGCCAGGGGGACGCGGCAATCAGCCCCAGCATTTT.

The V and J genes are TRBV6-5 and TRBJ1-3; D unclear. This CDR3 contains 16 residues. Trimming removed 0 bases from V and 0 bases from J, with 9 bases in between. Germline CDR1 MNHEY, CDR2 SVGAGI. CDR3 residues: CASSYSHISSGNTIYF. The DNA for the CDR3 is TGTGCCAGCAGTTACTCCCATATCAGCTCTGGAAACACCATATATTTT.

The V gene is TRBV9, the J gene TRBJ1-6, with unresolved D. This CDR3 has 14 amino acids. Germline V gene sequence: CDR1 SGDLS, CDR2 YYNGEE. V was pared by 3 bases and J by 10 bases, with 14 bases between. The chain's CDR3 is CASSAQVDVSPLHF. The CDR3 bases are TGTGCCAGCAGCGCCCAGGTAGATGTCTCACCCCTCCACTTT.

The chain has TRBV7-2 and TRBJ2-1, with 11 nucleotides matching TRBD2. V shed 4 bases, J shed 6 bases, and the junction held 5 bases outside the gene matches. The V gene's germline CDR1 is SGHTA and CDR2 FQGNSA. The CDR3 runs 15 residues. For the CDR3, the DNA is TGTGCCAGCAGCTCAGGACTAGCGGGTGGCAATGAGCAGTTCTTC. This translates into CASSSGLAGGNEQFF.

The rearrangement uses TRBV28 and TRBJ2-7; D perhaps matches TRBD2 (5 bases). This CDR3 region has 14 residues. V gave up 7 bases and J gave up 3 bases, with 16 bases separating them. Germline lookup yields CDR1 MDHEN and CDR2 SYDVKM. The DNA for the CDR3 is TGTGCCAGCAATATTCACACGGGGTACTACGAGCAGTACTTC. Residues: CASNIHTGYYEQYF.

This clone was found once. The V and J genes are TRBV5-1 and TRBJ2-1; 10 bases agree with TRBD2. Germline V gene data show CDR1 as SGHRS and CDR2 as YFSETQ. The CDR3 covers 15 residues. The V and J ends lost 5 bases and 8 bases, in that order; junction bases with no gene match: 10. CDR3 in amino acids: CASRDSSGSEDEQFF. CDR3 in DNA: TGCGCCAGCAGGGATTCTAGCGGGAGTGAGGATGAGCAGTTCTTC.

The chain has TRBV30 and TRBJ1-1, with D maybe TRBD1 (5 bases). Germline V gives CDR1 GTSNPN, CDR2 SVGIG (reference sequence). The CDR3 extends over 14 amino acids. Between the trimmed V and J ends, which lost 0 bases and 2 bases, there was a span of 10 bases. The CDR3 protein is CAWSVTGSNTEAFF. The CDR3 DNA follows: TGTGCCTGGAGTGTAACAGGATCTAACACTGAAGCTTTCTTT.

The gene calls are TRBV6-4 and TRBJ2-2; 7 bases are shared with TRBD2. V was clipped by 8 bases and J by 1 base; unmatched bases: 4. The CDR3 sequence is 14 residues long. The germline gives CDR1 MRHNA, CDR2 SNTAGT. The CDR3 region has the DNA TGTGCCAGCCCCCCTAGCGGGAACACCGGGGAGCTGTTTTTT. Protein sequence: CASPPSGNTGELFF.

DNA for the CDR3: TGTGCCAGCAGTTTAGCGGGAGAAAATACGCAGTATTTT. Translating it yields CASSLAGENTQYF. This chain uses TRBV6-5 with TRBJ2-3; TRBD2 matches 9 bases. The germline gives CDR1 MNHEY, CDR2 SVGAGI. V trimming: 4 bases; J trimming: 7 bases; junction bases outside the gene matches: 3. The CDR3 has 13 amino acids.

The chain couples TRBV2 to TRBJ2-3; 9 bases fit TRBD1. The CDR3 covers 15 residues. The V gene's germline CDR1 is SNHLY and CDR2 FYNNEI. V gave up 5 bases and J gave up 4 bases; unmatched junction bases: 7. The CDR3 here is CASSPDRGRPDTQYF. The DNA of the CDR3 is TGTGCCAGCAGTCCGGACAGGGGTAGGCCAGATACGCAGTATTTT.

The V and J genes are TRBV6-1 and TRBJ1-2; no reliable D call. The length of the CDR3 is 11 residues. The germline V gene encodes CDR1 MNHNS and CDR2 SASEGT. V was pared by 2 bases and J by 7 bases, with 5 bases between. CDR3: CASSEQVGYTF. In nucleotides, the CDR3 is TGTGCCAGCAGTGAACAGGTTGGCTACACCTTC.

This chain connects TRBV7-2 to TRBJ1-2; D is possibly TRBD1 (5 bases). This CDR3 contains 13 residues. Trimming left V 4 bases short and J 6 bases short, with 12 bases between. Germline V gene sequence: CDR1 SGHTA, CDR2 FQGNSA. CDR3 coding DNA: TGTGCCAGCAGCTCCGAGCCAGGGAATGGCTACACCTTC. Translated: CASSSEPGNGYTF. Variable domain in full (rest from reference TRBV7-2 and TRBJ1-2): GAGVSQSPSNKVTEKGKDVELRCDPISGHTALYWYRQSLGQGLEFLIYFQGNSAPDKSGLPSDRFSAERTGGSVSTLTIQRTQQEDSAVYLCASSSEPGNGYTFGSGTRLTVV.

The chain uses TRBV24-1 and TRBJ2-1, with D unclear. Germline V CDR1 and CDR2: KGHDR, SFDVKD. Trimming pared 5 bases from V and 7 bases from J, leaving 14 bases between. The CDR3 sequence is 14 residues long. The CDR3 sequence: CATSGQVYNNEQFF. CDR3 bases: TGTGCCACCAGTGGGCAGGTCTACAATAATGAGCAGTTCTTC.

The V gene is TRBV28, the J gene TRBJ2-5; D ambiguous. The V gene lost 2 bases and the J gene lost 0 bases, with 10 bases spanning the gap. Germline-derived CDR1 and CDR2 are MDHEN and SYDVKM. The CDR3 is 15 residues long. CDR3 residues: CASSLRRGNQETQYF. DNA of the CDR3: TGTGCCAGCAGTTTAAGGCGAGGAAACCAAGAGACCCAGTACTTC.

This clone was found a few times. CDR3: CATSERDSQPQHF. The CDR3 nucleotides are TGTGCCACCAGTGAGCGAGACAGCCAGCCCCAGCATTTT. The V call is TRBV24-1, the J call TRBJ1-5, with D maybe TRBD1 (5 bases). This CDR3 has 13 residues. CDR1 and CDR2 (germline): KGHDR, SFDVKD. V lost 4 bases to trimming and J lost 7 bases, with 10 bases between them.

The CDR3 DNA is TGCGCCAGCAGCTTGTCTGGACAGGGCATTGAAAAACTGTTTTTT. Its protein is CASSLSGQGIEKLFF. The chain joins TRBV5-1 to TRBJ1-4, with TRBD1 matching 8 bases. Germline V CDR1 and CDR2: SGHRS, YFSETQ. The CDR3 runs 15 residues. The V gene end was trimmed by 1 base and the J gene end by 7 bases; junction bases not matched to a gene: 6.